The 11 T cell receptor beta chains listed next were all sequenced from one sample in a study of shared T cell receptors in the human thymus. Assay used: immunoSEQ multiplex PCR; TCRdb lists only in-frame clones, some missing. The data hold 640,000 or so clones, with about 89% observed a single time. Separately, the same data were catalogued under a study of human thymus T cells.

Sequencing was carried out using thymocytes. Receptors were obtained from a boy under two years old with a congenital heart defect.

The CDR3: CASSPPAGTYGYTF. The CDR3 coding sequence is TGTGCCAGCAGTCCCCCCGCAGGGACATATGGCTACACCTTC. This chain uses TRBV28 with TRBJ1-2; maybe TRBD1 (6 bases). The V end lost 5 bases, the J end lost 5 bases, and 15 bases lay between the germline ends. This CDR3 contains 14 residues. Germline assignment: CDR1 MDHEN and CDR2 SYDVKM.

This clone has only one observation. The DNA for the CDR3 is TGTGCCAGTGCGGACAGGGTCTCCACTGAAGCTTTCTTT. Translated, it gives CASADRVSTEAFF. The genes are TRBV19 and TRBJ1-1; TRBD1 matches 8 bases. CDR1 and CDR2 (germline): LNHDA, SQIVND (reference sequence). CDR3 length: 13 amino acids. The trim removed 8 bases at V and 4 bases at J, leaving 6 bases unmatched.

The rearrangement links TRBV11-2 to TRBJ2-3; TRBD2 aligns across 9 bases. The CDR3 sequence is 18 residues long. From germline, CDR1 is SGHAT and CDR2 FQNNGV. J lost 1 base, V lost 3 bases, and 11 bases had no gene match. CDR3 sequence: CASSFWYWAGGRTDTQYF. The CDR3 bases are TGTGCCAGCAGCTTTTGGTACTGGGCGGGAGGGCGCACAGATACGCAGTATTTT.

The genes are TRBV27 and TRBJ2-1; 11 bases map to TRBD2. There are 16 residues in the CDR3. J was trimmed by 8 bases and V by 7 bases; bases with no gene match: 13. Germline assignment: CDR1 MNHEY and CDR2 SMNVEV (reference sequence). In nucleotides, the CDR3 is TGTGCCAGCACGCTCCGGAATAGCGGGAGGGCCCATGAGCAGTTCTTC. Translating it yields CASTLRNSGRAHEQFF.

This clone was recorded a few times. The chain combines TRBV5-8 with TRBJ2-7; 7 bases match TRBD2. CDR3 length: 16 residues. The germline V gene has CDR1 SGHTS and CDR2 YDEGEE. V gave up 1 base and J gave up 4 bases; unmatched junction bases: 11. The CDR3 DNA is TGTGCCAGCAGCTTGAGCGGGGTCCGAAGACTTTACGAGCAGTACTTC. Residues: CASSLSGVRRLYEQYF.

The chain joins TRBV5-1 to TRBJ1-1; 11 bases match TRBD1. V was pared by 3 bases and J by 7 bases, with 14 bases of the junction left unmatched. Germline loops: CDR1 SGHRS, CDR2 YFSETQ. The CDR3 spans 17 residues. The CDR3: CASSSLGTGGTDYEAFF. The CDR3 nucleotides are TGCGCCAGCAGCTCTCTAGGGACAGGGGGGACCGATTATGAAGCTTTCTTT.

This clone was recorded only once. The chain has TRBV9 and TRBJ2-7; TRBD2 might be the D (6 bases). The CDR3 totals 15 residues. V was pared by 4 bases and J by 2 bases, with 16 bases between. The germline V gene has CDR1 SGDLS and CDR2 YYNGEE. The CDR3 DNA follows: TGTGCCAGCAGCCCCCGACTAGTTGGGGCCTACGAGCAGTACTTC. The encoded protein is CASSPRLVGAYEQYF. The full variable domain, completed using reference TRBV9 and TRBJ2-7, is DSGVTQTPKHLITATGQRVTLRCSPRSGDLSVYWYQQSLDQGLQFLIQYYNGEERAKGNILERFSAQQFPDLHSELNLSSLELGDSALYFCASSPRLVGAYEQYFGPGTRLTVT.

The genes are TRBV12-5 and TRBJ2-1, with TRBD2 identical over 9 bases. This CDR3 is built from 14 residues. Per the germline V gene, CDR1 is LGHNT and CDR2 is FRNRAP. After removal of 7 bases from V and 8 bases from J, the junction contained 9 bases not matched to a gene. The CDR3 loop is CASDLHSGRYEQFF. The CDR3 nucleotides are TGTGCTAGTGATCTACATAGCGGGAGATATGAGCAGTTCTTC.

The rearrangement joins TRBV9 to TRBJ1-2, with TRBD1 matching 8 bases. Germline V gives CDR1 SGDLS, CDR2 YYNGEE. Trimming cost V 5 bases and J 3 bases; bases outside gene matches: 0. There are 12 residues in the CDR3. The CDR3 here is CASRDRDYGYTF. The DNA for the CDR3 is TGTGCCAGCAGGGACAGGGACTATGGCTACACCTTC.

This chain links TRBV4-3 with TRBJ2-7; a possible D gene is TRBD2 (5 bases). The CDR3 contains 13 residues. Trimming cost V 4 bases and J 6 bases, with 13 bases left between them. Germline V gene data show CDR1 as LGHNA and CDR2 as YSLEER. As DNA, the CDR3 is TGCGCCAGCAGCCCTAGGGCGGGTTGCGAGCAGTACTTC. This translates into CASSPRAGCEQYF.

This clone was recorded once. The chain uses TRBV6-5 and TRBJ2-2, with 7 positions matching TRBD2. The CDR3 loop spans 16 amino acids. The germline V gene encodes CDR1 MNHEY and CDR2 SVGAGI. V lost 2 bases to trimming and J lost 7 bases; unmatched junction nucleotides: 10. CDR3 loop: CASSYPGGGDLGELFF. CDR3 nucleotides: TGTGCCAGCAGTTACCCGGGGGGAGGCGACCTCGGGGAGCTGTTTTTT.